The clone carrying this T cell receptor beta chain was recorded many times. Its antigen is currently unknown. The sample carries other DNA sequences with the same CDR3. Since all of the isolated RNA was reverse transcribed, expressed TCRB transcripts were what got sequenced. It was found that naive, central memory and regulatory T cell samples averaged around 3.7 million reads. Profiled with immunoSEQ multiplex PCR; TCRdb holds only in-frame clones, not every one. The data contain more than 100,000 clones, approximately 16% of them singletons. V dropped 4 bases and J dropped 7 bases, with 8 bases sitting between them. In germline, CDR1 is SNHLY, CDR2 FYNNEI. The CDR3 sequence is 11 residues long. Staining for CD45RO/CCR7/CD25/CD127/CD95/CD27 allowed sorting of CD4+ naive, central memory, regulatory and stem cell-like memory cells. Sorted populations all exceeded 98% purity. These data are taken from a study of beta chain features in type 1 diabetes. Broader study findings: Moderate yet significant TCRB CDR3 shortening was seen in Type 1 diabetes patients in all four CD4+ subsets. Type 1 diabetes patients had fewer VDJ junction insertions and more deletions.

Material: central memory CD4+ T cells from blood. The clonotype was recovered from a man aged 30 to 39 with type 1 diabetes. The gene calls are TRBV2 and TRBJ2-7; D is possibly TRBD1 (6 bases). CDR3 bases: TGTGCCAGCAGTGGCAGGGGTGAGCAGTACTTC. Protein: CASSGRGEQYF.